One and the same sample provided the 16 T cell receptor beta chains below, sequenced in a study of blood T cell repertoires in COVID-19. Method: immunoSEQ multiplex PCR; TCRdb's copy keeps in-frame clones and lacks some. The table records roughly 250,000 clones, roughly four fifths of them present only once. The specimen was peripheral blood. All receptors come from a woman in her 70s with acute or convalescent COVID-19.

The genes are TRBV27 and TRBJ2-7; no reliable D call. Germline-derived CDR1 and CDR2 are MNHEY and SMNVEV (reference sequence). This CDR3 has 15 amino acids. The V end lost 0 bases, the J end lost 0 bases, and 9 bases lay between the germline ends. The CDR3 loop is CASSLSAGNSYEQYF. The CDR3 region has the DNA TGTGCCAGCAGTTTATCGGCAGGCAACTCCTACGAGCAGTACTTC.

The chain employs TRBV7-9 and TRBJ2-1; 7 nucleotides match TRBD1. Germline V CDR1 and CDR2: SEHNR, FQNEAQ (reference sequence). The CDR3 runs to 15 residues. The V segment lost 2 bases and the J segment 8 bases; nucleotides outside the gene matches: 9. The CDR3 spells CASSLRGQSIDEQFF. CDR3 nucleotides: TGTGCCAGCAGCTTAAGGGGACAGTCTATCGATGAGCAGTTCTTC.

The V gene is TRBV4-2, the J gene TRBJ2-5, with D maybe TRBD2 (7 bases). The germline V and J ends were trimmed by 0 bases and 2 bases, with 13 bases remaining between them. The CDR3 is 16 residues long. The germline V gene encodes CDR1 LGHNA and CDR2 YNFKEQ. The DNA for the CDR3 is TGTGCCAGCAGCCAAGACTTCGCGGGGGCTCAAGAGACCCAGTACTTC. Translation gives CASSQDFAGAQETQYF.

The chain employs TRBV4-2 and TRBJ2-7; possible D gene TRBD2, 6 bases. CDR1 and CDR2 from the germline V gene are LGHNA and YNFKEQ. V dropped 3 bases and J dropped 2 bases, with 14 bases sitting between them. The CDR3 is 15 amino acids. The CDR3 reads CASSQRDSLAYEQYF. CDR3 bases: TGTGCCAGCAGCCAGAGGGACTCCCTAGCCTACGAGCAGTACTTC.

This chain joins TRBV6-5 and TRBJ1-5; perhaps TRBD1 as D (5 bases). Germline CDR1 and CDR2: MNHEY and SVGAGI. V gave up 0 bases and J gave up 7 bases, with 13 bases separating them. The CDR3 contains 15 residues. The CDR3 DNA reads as TGTGCCAGCAGTTACTCAGGGGTCACGGGCCAGCCCCAGCATTTT. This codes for CASSYSGVTGQPQHF.

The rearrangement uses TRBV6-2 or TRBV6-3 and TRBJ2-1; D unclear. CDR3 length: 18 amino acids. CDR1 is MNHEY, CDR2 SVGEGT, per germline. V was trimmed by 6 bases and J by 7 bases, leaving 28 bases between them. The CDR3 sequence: CASSKTPWSSMVQNEQFF. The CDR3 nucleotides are TGTGCCAGCAGCAAAACCCCTTGGAGCTCGATGGTTCAAAATGAGCAGTTCTTC.

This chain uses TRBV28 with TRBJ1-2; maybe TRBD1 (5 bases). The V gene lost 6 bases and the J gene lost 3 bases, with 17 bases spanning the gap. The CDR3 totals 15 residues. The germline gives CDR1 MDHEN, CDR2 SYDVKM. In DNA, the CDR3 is TGTGCCAGCAGCTCTGGGGGGGAACCCTACTATGGCTACACCTTC. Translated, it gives CASSSGGEPYYGYTF.

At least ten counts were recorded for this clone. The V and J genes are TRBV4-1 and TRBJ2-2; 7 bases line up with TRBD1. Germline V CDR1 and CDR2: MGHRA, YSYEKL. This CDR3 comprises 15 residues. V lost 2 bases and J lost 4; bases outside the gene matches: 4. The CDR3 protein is CASSQRDSITGELFF. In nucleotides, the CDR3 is TGCGCCAGCAGCCAACGGGACAGTATCACCGGGGAGCTGTTTTTT.

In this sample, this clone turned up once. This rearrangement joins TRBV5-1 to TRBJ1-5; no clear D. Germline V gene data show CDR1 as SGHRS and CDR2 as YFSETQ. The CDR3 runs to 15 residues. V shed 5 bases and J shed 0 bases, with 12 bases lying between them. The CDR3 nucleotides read TGCGCCAGCAGTCAGACTGGAAATAGCAATCAGCCCCAGCATTTT. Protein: CASSQTGNSNQPQHF.

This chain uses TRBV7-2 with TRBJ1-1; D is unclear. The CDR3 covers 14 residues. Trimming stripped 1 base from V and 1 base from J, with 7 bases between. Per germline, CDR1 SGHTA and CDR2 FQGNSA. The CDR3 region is CASSLVQQNTEAFF. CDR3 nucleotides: TGTGCCAGCAGCTTAGTACAACAGAACACTGAAGCTTTCTTT.

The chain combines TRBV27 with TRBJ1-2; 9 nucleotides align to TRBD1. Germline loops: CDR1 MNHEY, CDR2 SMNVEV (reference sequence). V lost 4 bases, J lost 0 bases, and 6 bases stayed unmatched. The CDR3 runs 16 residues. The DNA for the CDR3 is TGTGCCAGCAGTTCCCTACAGGGGGCTGCTAACTATGGCTACACCTTC. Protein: CASSSLQGAANYGYTF.

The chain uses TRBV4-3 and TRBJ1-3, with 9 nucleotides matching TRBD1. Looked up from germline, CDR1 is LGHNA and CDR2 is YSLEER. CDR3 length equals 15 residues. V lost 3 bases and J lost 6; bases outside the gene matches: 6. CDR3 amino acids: CASSQGGTGLNTIYF. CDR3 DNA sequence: TGCGCCAGCAGCCAGGGAGGGACAGGGTTAAACACCATATATTTT.

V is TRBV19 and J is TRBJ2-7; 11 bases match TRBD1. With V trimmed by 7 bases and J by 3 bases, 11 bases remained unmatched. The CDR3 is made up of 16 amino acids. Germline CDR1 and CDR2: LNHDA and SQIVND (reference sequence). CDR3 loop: CASKAAPGTGGYEQYF. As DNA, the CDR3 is TGTGCCAGTAAAGCGGCCCCAGGGACAGGGGGCTACGAGCAGTACTTC.

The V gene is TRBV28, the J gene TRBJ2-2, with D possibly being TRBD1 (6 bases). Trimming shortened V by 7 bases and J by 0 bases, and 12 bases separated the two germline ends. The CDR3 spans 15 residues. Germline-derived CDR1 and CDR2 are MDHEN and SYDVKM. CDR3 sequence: CASTRGGSNTGELFF. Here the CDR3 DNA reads TGTGCCAGCACCCGAGGGGGTTCGAACACCGGGGAGCTGTTTTTT.

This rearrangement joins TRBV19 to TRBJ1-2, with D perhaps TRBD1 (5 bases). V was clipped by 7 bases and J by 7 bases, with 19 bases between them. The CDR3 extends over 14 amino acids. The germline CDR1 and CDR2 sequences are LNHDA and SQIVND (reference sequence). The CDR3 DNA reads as TGTGCCAGTAATCGGGGCGGGGCGGGATCTGGCTACACCTTC. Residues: CASNRGGAGSGYTF.

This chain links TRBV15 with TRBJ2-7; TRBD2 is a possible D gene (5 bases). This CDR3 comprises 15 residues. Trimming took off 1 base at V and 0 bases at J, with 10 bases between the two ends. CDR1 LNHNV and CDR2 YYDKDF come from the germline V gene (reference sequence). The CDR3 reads CATSRGQRDSYEQYF. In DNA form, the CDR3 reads TGTGCCACCAGCAGAGGGCAGAGGGACTCCTACGAGCAGTACTTC.